This T cell receptor (beta chain) was found in a study of blood T cell repertoires in COVID-19. Study at large: Samples representing acute and convalescent COVID-19 were sourced from the United States, Italy and Spain.

TCRdb keeps only in-frame clones here, not all; method: immunoSEQ multiplex PCR. This sample has approximately 90,000 clones, with around 85% found just once. The length of the CDR3 is 15 residues. Trimming cost V 5 bases and J 4 bases; bases outside gene matches: 8. Germline loops: CDR1 SGHTA, CDR2 FQGTGA. J is TRBJ2-1 and V is TRBV7-3; TRBD2 agrees at 7 bases. Sequences were obtained from peripheral blood. This clonotype originated in a man between 60 and 75 years old with acute or convalescent COVID-19. DNA for the CDR3: TGTGCCAGCAGCCCGGGGAGGGGTGGATACAATGAGCAGTTCTTC. This encodes CASSPGRGGYNEQFF.